Each of the 32 T cell receptor beta chains below was sequenced from the same sample in a study of shared clonotypes between healthy human individuals. Only in-frame clones appear in the TCRdb table, and some are missing; sequencing was by immunoSEQ multiplex PCR. The sample records hundreds of thousands of clones, 73% being singletons. Sequencing was performed on memory CD4+ T cells sorted from blood. Subset indicated: CD45RA-negative fraction. These receptors were obtained from a man in his thirties or forties in good health.

This clone was picked up a small number of times. The V and J genes are TRBV19 and TRBJ1-1, with D unresolved. Per the germline V gene, CDR1 is LNHDA and CDR2 is SQIVND (reference sequence). V was pared by 4 bases and J by 4 bases, with 10 bases between. There are 13 residues in the CDR3. CDR3 DNA: TGTGCCAGTAGTAACCCAGTGTCCACTGAAGCTTTCTTT. Translated: CASSNPVSTEAFF.

The chain recombines TRBV19 with TRBJ1-1, with a possible D match to TRBD1 (5 bases). The CDR3 contains 15 residues. Per germline, CDR1 LNHDA and CDR2 SQIVND (reference sequence). The V end lost 7 bases, the J end lost 5 bases, and 20 bases lay between the germline ends. The CDR3 protein is CASIAGSDVRTEAFF. The CDR3 DNA follows: TGTGCCAGTATAGCAGGGAGCGATGTAAGGACTGAAGCTTTCTTT.

The rearrangement uses TRBV4-1 and TRBJ2-1, with TRBD2 matching over 7 bases. The CDR3 sequence is 15 residues long. Germline CDR1 and CDR2: MGHRA and YSYEKL. J was trimmed by 10 bases and V by 1 base; bases with no gene match: 10. The CDR3 DNA is TGCGCCAGCAGCCAAGGGGCAGCTAGCGGTCGGGAGCAGTTCTTC. It yields the protein CASSQGAASGREQFF.

Remarks on this clone: A junction end diverges from the germline sequence, so it may reflect a read error. This chain joins TRBV2 and TRBJ2-1; D is undetermined. This CDR3 region has 11 residues. In germline, CDR1 is SNHLY, CDR2 FYNNEI. In nucleotides, the CDR3 is TGTGCCAGCAGCGAGGTTTGGGTGGGTGTCTTC. Translation: CASSEVWVGVF.

This sequence joins TRBV30 and TRBJ1-4, with unresolved D. V was trimmed by 0 bases and J by 10 bases, leaving 21 bases between them. The germline CDR1 and CDR2 sequences are GTSNPN and SVGIG (reference sequence). The CDR3 contains 16 residues. CDR3 loop: CAWSVHGLGTEGKLFF. CDR3 in DNA: TGTGCCTGGAGTGTACACGGTTTGGGAACAGAGGGAAAACTGTTTTTT.

This clone has just a few counts. This chain joins TRBV7-5 and TRBJ2-1. TRBV7-5 is listed as a pseudogene. The length of the CDR3 is 16 residues. The DNA of the CDR3 is TGTGCCAGAAGCTTAGTAGGCCAATCCCCCTACAATGAGCAGTTCTTC. The encoded protein is CARSLVGQSPYNEQFF.

The V call is TRBV9, the J call TRBJ2-3; D is perhaps TRBD2 (5 bases). Germline V lookup: CDR1 SGDLS, CDR2 YYNGEE. V was pared by 1 base and J by 3 bases, with 9 bases between. The CDR3 has 14 amino acids. Here the CDR3 reads CASSVSSQTDTQYF. The CDR3 nucleotides are TGTGCCAGCAGCGTATCTAGCCAGACAGATACGCAGTATTTT.

V usage is TRBV30 and J usage is TRBJ2-5, with TRBD2 matching over 7 bases. Germline CDR1 GTSNPN, CDR2 SVGIG (reference sequence). The length of the CDR3 is 14 residues. With 2 bases clipped from V and 2 bases from J, the junction kept 5 bases outside the gene matches. The CDR3 bases are TGTGCCTGGAGTCGGGCGGGAGAGCAAGAGACCCAGTACTTC. Translating gives CAWSRAGEQETQYF.

V is TRBV6-6 and J is TRBJ1-4; 8 nucleotides agree with TRBD1. There are 16 residues in the CDR3. CDR1 and CDR2 (germline): MNHNY, SVGAGI (reference sequence). V dropped 5 bases and J dropped 8; count of bases not matched to a gene: 13. CDR3 region: CASSKGPAGGGEKLFF. In DNA form, the CDR3 reads TGTGCCAGCAGTAAGGGACCCGCAGGGGGCGGGGAAAAACTGTTTTTT.

J is TRBJ2-5 and V is TRBV27, with 8 bases fitting TRBD1. CDR1 is MNHEY, CDR2 SMNVEV, per germline (reference sequence). The length of the CDR3 is 15 residues. After removal of 6 bases from V and 5 bases from J, the junction contained 11 bases not matched to a gene. Here the CDR3 DNA reads TGTGCCAGCAGGTTTGCAGGGGGCGGTCGGGAGACCCAGTACTTC. Its protein is CASRFAGGGRETQYF.

The V call is TRBV7-8, the J call TRBJ2-1; D is perhaps TRBD2 (7 bases). V was shortened by 8 bases and J by 4 bases, with 18 bases between the two germline ends. CDR3 length equals 15 residues. Germline V gene data show CDR1 as SGHVS and CDR2 as FQNEAQ. CDR3 region: CASYLGAGAYNEQFF. In DNA, the CDR3 is TGTGCCAGCTACCTGGGGGCGGGAGCGTACAATGAGCAGTTCTTC.

The chain couples TRBV6-1 to TRBJ2-7, with 11 bases that match TRBD1. The CDR3 spans 14 residues. Germline CDR1 MNHNS, CDR2 SASEGT. Germline trimming cut 10 bases from V and 5 bases from J; bases unmatched to any gene: 10. This chain's CDR3 is CAISPGQGVNEQYF. CDR3 coding DNA: TGTGCCATCTCTCCGGGACAGGGGGTCAACGAGCAGTACTTC.

The V and J genes are TRBV27 and TRBJ1-5; D ambiguous. The germline gives CDR1 MNHEY, CDR2 SMNVEV (reference sequence). This CDR3 comprises 13 residues. Trimming pared 4 bases from V and 2 bases from J, leaving 6 bases between. The CDR3 protein is CASSYGRNQPQHF. In nucleotides, the CDR3 is TGTGCCAGCAGTTACGGGCGCAATCAGCCCCAGCATTTT.

With regard to this clone: A much larger clone differs by one base, so this may be a read error. V usage is TRBV6-1 and J usage is TRBJ2-2; D not resolved. The CDR3 length is 11 residues. V dropped 6 bases and J dropped 3 bases, with 2 bases sitting between them. CDR1 is MNHNS, CDR2 SASEGT, per germline. Written as DNA, the CDR3 is TGTGCCAGCAGGGACACCGGGGAGCTGTTTTTT. Translated: CASRDTGELFF.

The chain combines TRBV28 with TRBJ2-5; tentatively, D is TRBD2 (6 bases). V lost 3 bases and J 5 bases, leaving 10 bases between the germline ends. The CDR3 runs 13 residues. CDR1 and CDR2 (germline): MDHEN, SYDVKM. The CDR3 nucleotides are TGTGCCAGCAGTTTTGGTGGGAGGGAGACCCAGTACTTC. It codes for CASSFGGRETQYF.

The gene calls are TRBV10-3 and TRBJ1-3; D remains ambiguous. Deletions cut 4 bases from V and 4 bases from J, with 11 bases between. CDR3 length: 14 residues. The germline gives CDR1 ENHRY, CDR2 SYGVKD. The DNA for the CDR3 is TGTGCCATCAGTGCGGCAGGACCAGGAAACACCATATATTTT. Translating gives CAISAAGPGNTIYF.

J is TRBJ2-3 and V is TRBV5-1; 9 positions agree with TRBD2. CDR3 size: 15 residues. The junction had 6 bases not matched to a gene; V was cut back by 3 bases and J by 4 bases. Germline CDR1 reads SGHRS; CDR2 reads YFSETQ. CDR3: CASSSTSGRPDTQYF. The CDR3 bases are TGCGCCAGCAGCTCAACTAGCGGGCGCCCAGATACGCAGTATTTT.

The chain employs TRBV28 and TRBJ1-3; D gene unclear. Looked up from germline, CDR1 is MDHEN and CDR2 is SYDVKM. Trimming shortened V by 0 bases and J by 8 bases, and 2 bases separated the two germline ends. The CDR3 extends over 11 amino acids. The CDR3 DNA is TGTGCCAGCAGTTTATGGGACACCATATATTTT. As protein: CASSLWDTIYF. The full variable domain, with the rest looked up from reference TRBV28 and TRBJ1-3, is DVKVTQSSRYLVKRTGEKVFLECVQDMDHENMFWYRQDPGLGLRLIYFSYDVKMKEKGDIPEGYSVSREKKERFSLILESASTNQTSMYLCASSLWDTIYFGEGSWLTVV.

This clone was seen only once. The chain joins TRBV2 to TRBJ2-7; D might be TRBD2 (5 bases). This CDR3 has 13 residues. The germline V gene has CDR1 SNHLY and CDR2 FYNNEI. V lost 5 bases, J lost 4 bases, and 12 bases lay in between. DNA for the CDR3: TGTGCCAGCAGTCTTACTAGGTCGTACGAGCAGTACTTC. This gives the protein CASSLTRSYEQYF.

V and J are TRBV28 and TRBJ2-7, with D perhaps given as TRBD1 or TRBD2 (6 bases each). The CDR3 spans 16 residues. The germline V gene encodes CDR1 MDHEN and CDR2 SYDVKM. The germline V and J ends were trimmed by 5 bases and 2 bases, with 19 bases remaining between them. Written as DNA, the CDR3 is TGTGCCAGCAGTCCTGGAGGGTTTGGACAGACCTACGAGCAGTACTTC. This sequence encodes CASSPGGFGQTYEQYF.

The genes are TRBV6-1 and TRBJ2-7; D possibly corresponds to TRBD1 (6 bases). V was trimmed by 4 bases and J by 1 base, leaving 11 bases between them. Germline loops: CDR1 MNHNS, CDR2 SASEGT. The CDR3 extends over 14 amino acids. Here the CDR3 DNA reads TGTGCCAGCAGTGCCGGGACATATTCCTACGAGCAGTACTTC. It is translated as CASSAGTYSYEQYF.

This clone appeared a single time. Being one base from a much bigger clone, this may be a read error. Different DNA sequences within this sample yield the same CDR3. The chain joins TRBV7-2 to TRBJ1-4, with D possibly being TRBD1 (6 bases). Germline assignment: CDR1 SGHTA and CDR2 FQGNSA. The length of the CDR3 is 12 residues. V shed 5 bases and J shed 8 bases, with 9 bases lying between them. CDR3 DNA sequence: TGTGCCAGCAGCCCCCAGGGGGAAAAACTGTTTTTT. This translates into CASSPQGEKLFF.

This clone was counted between two and nine times. The rearrangement uses TRBV2 and TRBJ2-1; D might be TRBD1 (6 bases). The CDR3 totals 16 residues. CDR1 SNHLY and CDR2 FYNNEI come from the germline V gene. V lost 2 bases and J 3 bases, leaving 14 bases between the germline ends. CDR3 nucleotide sequence: TGTGCCAGCAGTGAACGGTCAGGGGCGGGCTACAATGAGCAGTTCTTC. This sequence encodes CASSERSGAGYNEQFF.

The chain is built from TRBV5-8 and TRBJ2-7; the D gene could be TRBD1 or TRBD2 (5 bases each). V was trimmed by 1 base and J by 7 bases, leaving 12 bases between them. The CDR3 is made up of 13 amino acids. Per the germline V gene, CDR1 is SGHTS and CDR2 is YDEGEE. CDR3 sequence reads: CASSLNSGREQYF. The CDR3 DNA reads TGTGCCAGCAGCTTGAATTCGGGGCGGGAGCAGTACTTC. Full variable domain (missing parts from reference TRBV5-8 and TRBJ2-7): EAGVTQSPTHLIKTRGQQATLRCSPISGHTSVYWYQQALGLGLQFLLWYDEGEERNRGNFPPRFSGRQFPNYSSELNVNALELEDSALYLCASSLNSGREQYFGPGTRLTVT.

In this sample, this clone turned up many times. The DNA of the CDR3 is TGTGCCAGCAGACCGCTGGGACTAGCGACTAGCACAGATACGCAGTATTTT. It translates to CASRPLGLATSTDTQYF. The chain links TRBV7-9 to TRBJ2-3, with 10 bases aligning to TRBD2. The trim removed 6 bases at V and 0 bases at J, leaving 9 bases unmatched. This CDR3 has 17 amino acids. Germline loops: CDR1 SEHNR, CDR2 FQNEAQ (reference sequence).

The table lists this clone with a few counts. Compared with germline, one end of the junction differs, possibly owing to a read error. The genes are TRBV6-1 and TRBJ1-2; a weak D match, TRBD1 (5 bases). The CDR3 spans 11 residues. Germline V CDR1 and CDR2: MNHNS, SASEGT. This CDR3 reads CASRSGHHTYF. The CDR3 DNA reads as TGTGCCAGCAGAAGCGGACACCATACCTACTTC.

This clone was seen repeatedly, ten times or more. The CDR3 region is CSAGRGRATGELFF. CDR3 sequence (DNA): TGCAGCGCTGGACGAGGGAGGGCCACCGGGGAGCTGTTTTTT. The rearrangement links TRBV29-1 to TRBJ2-2; 7 bases are shared with TRBD2. Trimming cost V 7 bases and J 4 bases; bases outside gene matches: 9. Germline V gene lookup returns CDR1 SQVTM and CDR2 ANQGSEA. The length of the CDR3 is 14 residues.

This clone was detected only once. The V call is TRBV30, the J call TRBJ1-3; D ambiguous. The germline V gene encodes CDR1 GTSNPN and CDR2 SVGIG (reference sequence). The CDR3 length is 11 residues. Deletions cut 4 bases from V and 1 base from J, with 2 bases between. Here the CDR3 reads CAWKSGNTIYF. The CDR3 DNA sequence: TGTGCCTGGAAATCTGGAAACACCATATATTTT.

The J gene is TRBJ1-3, the V gene TRBV4-1; D is unresolved. Trimming stripped 0 bases from V and 1 base from J, with 10 bases between. CDR1 and CDR2 from the germline V gene are MGHRA and YSYEKL. The CDR3 is 16 residues long. The DNA of the CDR3 is TGCGCCAGCAGCCAAGATCCCAGCGTTTCTGGAAACACCATATATTTT. This translates into CASSQDPSVSGNTIYF.

The genes are TRBV5-6 and TRBJ2-7; no firm D call. The CDR3 has 12 amino acids. CDR1 is SGHDT and CDR2 is YYEEEE in the germline V gene. V lost 7 bases and J lost 0, with 8 bases in between. The CDR3 loop is CASGKSSYEQYF. The CDR3 DNA sequence: TGTGCCAGCGGTAAGAGCTCCTACGAGCAGTACTTC.

Comments on this clone: Other DNA variants within this sample encode the same CDR3. V is TRBV5-1 and J is TRBJ2-3; D gene unclear. V was shortened by 0 bases and J by 2 bases, with 10 bases between the two germline ends. Germline values: CDR1 SGHRS, CDR2 YFSETQ. CDR3 length equals 15 residues. The chain's CDR3 is CASSLVGRNTDTQYF. The CDR3 DNA reads TGCGCCAGCAGCTTGGTTGGCAGAAACACAGATACGCAGTATTTT.

The V call is TRBV5-6, the J call TRBJ1-1; D remains ambiguous. Trimming pared 4 bases from V and 2 bases from J, leaving 9 bases between. The CDR3 runs 13 residues. CDR1 is SGHDT and CDR2 is YYEEEE in the germline V gene. The CDR3 DNA reads TGTGCCAGCAGCAGGGTGGGAAACACTGAAGCTTTCTTT. Translation: CASSRVGNTEAFF.